A single sample gave rise to the 5 T cell receptor beta chains below, sequenced in a study of T cell repertoires in cytomegalovirus infection. TCRdb processed the reads anew with MiXCR; each CDR3 protein has one entry. The sample yields nearly 450,000 distinct CDR3 sequences, approximately 32% seen once. Sequenced material: PBMCs. The source of these receptors is a human donor in good health (CMV status not recorded). Some clones in this sample may be carry-over from other donors' samples.

The chain uses TRBV6-5 and TRBJ2-3; 7 bases match TRBD2. CDR3 length: 15 residues. Looked up from germline, CDR1 is MNHEY and CDR2 is SVGAGI. V lost 2 bases, J lost 2 bases, and 4 bases stayed unmatched. CDR3 coding DNA: TGTGCCAGCAGTTACGGGGGGGGGGTCACAGATACGCAGTATTTT. This encodes CASSYGGGVTDTQYF.

This clonotype was counted between two and nine times. The chain uses TRBV7-3 and TRBJ2-1; D is ambiguous. Germline V gene lookup returns CDR1 SGHTA and CDR2 FQGTGA. This CDR3 is built from 15 residues. Deletions cut 2 bases from V and 1 base from J, with 9 bases between. The CDR3 DNA reads as TGTGCCAGCAGCTTACGCGACGTATCCTACAATGAGCAGTTCTTC. Translating it yields CASSLRDVSYNEQFF. The whole variable domain, remainder taken from reference TRBV7-3 and TRBJ2-1, is GAGVSQTPSNKVTEKGKYVELRCDPISGHTALYWYRQSLGQGPEFLIYFQGTGAADDSGLPNDRFFAVRPEGSVSTLKIQRTERGDSAVYLCASSLRDVSYNEQFFGPGTRLTVL.

This clonotype was seen a handful of times. V usage is TRBV2 and J usage is TRBJ1-1, with D possibly TRBD1 on 5 matching bases. Germline V CDR1 and CDR2: SNHLY, FYNNEI. The CDR3 contains 12 residues. With 3 bases removed from V and 11 bases from J, the gap between germline ends came to 13 bases. The CDR3 DNA reads TGTGCCAGCAGTGATGTGGGGGTGGAGGCTTTCTTT. Encoded protein: CASSDVGVEAFF.

About this clonotype itself: A much larger clonotype is one base distant, so this may be a read error. The V call is TRBV7-9, the J call TRBJ2-5, with D maybe TRBD1 (6 bases). The CDR3 loop spans 18 amino acids. Germline V CDR1 and CDR2: SEHNR, FQNEAQ (reference sequence). Trimming took 2 bases from V and 5 from J, leaving 24 bases between them. CDR3 sequence: CASSLSNRDTRVGETQYF. In nucleotides, the CDR3 is TGTGCCAGCAGCTTATCGAACCGGGACACCCGCGTCGGGGAGACCCAGTACTTC. Full variable domain (rest looked up from reference TRBV7-9 and TRBJ2-5): DTGVSQNPRHKITKRGQNVTFRCDPISEHNRLYWYRQTLGQGPEFLTYFQNEAQLEKSRLLSDRFSAERPKGSFSTLEIQRTEQGDSAMYLCASSLSNRDTRVGETQYFGPGTRLLVL.

This clonotype is a singleton in its sample. The genes are TRBV18 and TRBJ2-1; perhaps TRBD2 as D (6 bases). Trimming stripped 1 base from V and 0 bases from J, with 13 bases between. Per the germline V gene, CDR1 is KGHSH and CDR2 is LQKENI. The CDR3 spans 17 residues. DNA for the CDR3: TGTGCCAGCTCACCACTGGGACTCCCCCACTCCTACAATGAGCAGTTCTTC. It specifies CASSPLGLPHSYNEQFF.